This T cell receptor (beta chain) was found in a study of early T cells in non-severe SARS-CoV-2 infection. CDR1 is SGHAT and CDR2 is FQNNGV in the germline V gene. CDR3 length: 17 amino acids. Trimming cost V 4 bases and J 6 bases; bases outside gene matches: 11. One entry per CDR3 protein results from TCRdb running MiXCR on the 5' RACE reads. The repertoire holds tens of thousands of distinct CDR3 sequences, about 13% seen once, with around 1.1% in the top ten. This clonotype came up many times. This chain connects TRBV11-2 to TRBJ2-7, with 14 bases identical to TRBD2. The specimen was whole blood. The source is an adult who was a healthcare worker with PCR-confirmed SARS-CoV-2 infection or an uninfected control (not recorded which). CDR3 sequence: CASSSSWGLAGAFEQYF. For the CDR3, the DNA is TGTGCCAGCAGCTCGAGCTGGGGACTAGCGGGAGCCTTCGAGCAGTACTTC.